This T cell receptor beta chain was documented in a study of blood T cells in healthy people across ages. Trimming cost V 5 bases and J 7 bases; bases outside gene matches: 10. The germline V gene encodes CDR1 SGHAT and CDR2 FQNNGV. The CDR3 totals 15 residues. Through a sample-barcoded 5' primer and a J-beta primer mix, a second PCR was run for roughly 6 to 11 cycles. Each cDNA molecule was tagged by a template-switch adaptor with 12 random nucleotides. TCRdb fed the 5' RACE reads into MiXCR, producing one record per CDR3 protein. The sample gives 650,000 to 1,000,000 distinct CDR3 sequences, less than 60% of which show up once; around 18% is in the top ten. With each sample, at least 5 micrograms of total RNA were extracted.

The rearrangement joins TRBV11-2 to TRBJ2-1; 8 nucleotides align to TRBD1. The receptor was derived from a man older than 75 in good health. The sequenced material came from blood. DNA of the CDR3: TGTGCCAGCAGCCGACCGCAGGGGGCGGGGAATGAGCAGTTCTTC. This sequence encodes CASSRPQGAGNEQFF.